This TCR beta chain was sequenced for a study of cytotoxic CD8 clonotypes in ibrutinib-treated CLL. Study as a whole: The group held about 11 relapsed/refractory and around 14 treatment-naive patients, with roughly 17 IGHV unmutated. Patients attained roughly 25 partial and 2 complete responses; at median around 68 months, about 14 remained remitted while some 12 progressed.

This CDR3 contains 17 residues. The germline gives CDR1 SGHRS, CDR2 YFSETQ. The V gene lost 4 bases and the J gene lost 0 bases, with 14 bases spanning the gap. Overall study findings and caveats: Clonotypes that were public were uncommon, and they contracted or stayed stable on treatment.

Depth targeted 1 in 200,000 to 1 in 1 million T cells, averaging around 10x coverage per clonotype. Method: immunoSEQ multiplex PCR; TCRdb's copy keeps in-frame clones and lacks some. The table records over 130,000 clones, around 81% of them present only once. The sample holds a few counts of this clone. Its target is not known. V gene TRBV5-1 combines with J gene TRBJ2-6, with D uncertain. This clonotype originated in a human donor with chronic lymphocytic leukemia. Sequenced here: PBMCs, sampled after 36 months of ibrutinib treatment. In nucleotides, the CDR3 is TGCGCCAGCAGCAAATGGACGGAAAACTCTGGGGCCAACGTCCTGACTTTC. Amino acids: CASSKWTENSGANVLTF.